This T cell receptor (beta chain) was obtained from a study of blood T cells in healthy people across ages. Trimming removed 3 bases at V and 10 bases at J, with 19 bases between. Germline loops: CDR1 SGHTA, CDR2 FQGNSA. CDR3 length: 15 amino acids. The second PCR ran roughly 7 to 12 cycles with a sample-barcoded 5' primer and J-beta primers. A template-switch adaptor with 12 random nucleotides tagged each cDNA molecule. Each CDR3 protein gets one entry after TCRdb re-called the 5' RACE reads with MiXCR. This table has around 1,100,000 distinct CDR3 sequences, more than 30% appearing once. This TCR derives from a young man in good health. The J gene is TRBJ2-1, the V gene TRBV7-2; tentative D call: TRBD2 (6 bases). The sample consisted of blood. The chain's CDR3 is CASSFLSGRGREQFF. For the CDR3, the DNA is TGTGCCAGCAGCTTTTTGTCCGGGCGGGGACGGGAGCAGTTCTTC. The full variable domain, rest sourced from reference TRBV7-2 and TRBJ2-1, is GAGVSQSPSNKVTEKGKDVELRCDPISGHTALYWYRQSLGQGLEFLIYFQGNSAPDKSGLPSDRFSAERTGGSVSTLTIQRTQQEDSAVYLCASSFLSGRGREQFFGPGTRLTVL.